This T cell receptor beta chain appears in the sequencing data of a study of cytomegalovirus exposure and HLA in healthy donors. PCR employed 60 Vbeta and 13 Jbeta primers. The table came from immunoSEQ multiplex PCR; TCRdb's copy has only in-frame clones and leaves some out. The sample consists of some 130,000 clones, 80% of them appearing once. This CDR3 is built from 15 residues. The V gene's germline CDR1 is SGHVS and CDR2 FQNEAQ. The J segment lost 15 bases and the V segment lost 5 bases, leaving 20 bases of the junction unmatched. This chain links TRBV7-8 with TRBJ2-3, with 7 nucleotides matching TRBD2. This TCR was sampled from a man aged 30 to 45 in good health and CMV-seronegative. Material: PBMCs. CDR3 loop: CASSAHLGLGAPGYF. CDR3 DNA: TGTGCCAGCAGCGCCCATTTAGGACTAGGGGCCCCCGGCTATTTT.